This T cell receptor (beta chain) was obtained from a study of T cell responses to AZD1222 COVID-19 vaccine. Regarding the study as a whole: It should be noted that donors were predominantly white British and more often female, and clonal diversity was possibly underestimated. The reported proportion of spike-specific TCRs targeting unmutated variant regions was nearly half.

TCRdb keeps only in-frame clones here, not all; method: immunoSEQ multiplex PCR. The profile covers 80,000 or so clones, with around 90% appearing a single time and 1.5% taken by the ten largest. With respect to this clone: Its antigen remains unidentified.

Germline V gene sequence: CDR1 SGDLS, CDR2 YYNGEE. CDR3 size: 12 residues. Trimming took 6 bases from V and 4 from J, leaving 10 bases between them. The input for sequencing was peripheral blood, taken on day 0 of AZD1222 vaccination. The sequence was collected from an adult in good health. V gene TRBV9 combines with J gene TRBJ1-2; D gene unclear. The chain's CDR3 is CASTTAGYGYTF. CDR3 sequence (DNA): TGTGCCAGCACGACCGCGGGCTATGGCTACACCTTC. The full variable domain, rest sourced from reference TRBV9 and TRBJ1-2, is DSGVTQTPKHLITATGQRVTLRCSPRSGDLSVYWYQQSLDQGLQFLIQYYNGEERAKGNILERFSAQQFPDLHSELNLSSLELGDSALYFCASTTAGYGYTFGSGTRLTVV.